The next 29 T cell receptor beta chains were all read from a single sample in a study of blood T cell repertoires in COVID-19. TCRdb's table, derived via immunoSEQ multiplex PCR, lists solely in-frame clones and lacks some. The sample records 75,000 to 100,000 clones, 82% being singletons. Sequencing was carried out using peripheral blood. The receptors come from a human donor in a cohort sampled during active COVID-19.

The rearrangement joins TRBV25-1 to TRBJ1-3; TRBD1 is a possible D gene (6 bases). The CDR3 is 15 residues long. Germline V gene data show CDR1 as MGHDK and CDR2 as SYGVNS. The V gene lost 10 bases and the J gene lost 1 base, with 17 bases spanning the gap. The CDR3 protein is CATQTGITSGNTIYF. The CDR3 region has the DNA TGTGCCACCCAGACAGGTATCACGTCTGGAAACACCATATATTTT.

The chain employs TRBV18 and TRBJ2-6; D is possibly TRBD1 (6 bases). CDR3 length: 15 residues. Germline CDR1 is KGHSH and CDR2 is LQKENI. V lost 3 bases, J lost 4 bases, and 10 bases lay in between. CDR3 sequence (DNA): TGTGCCAGCTCACCGAGGGGGAACGGGGCCAACGTCCTGACTTTC. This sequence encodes CASSPRGNGANVLTF.

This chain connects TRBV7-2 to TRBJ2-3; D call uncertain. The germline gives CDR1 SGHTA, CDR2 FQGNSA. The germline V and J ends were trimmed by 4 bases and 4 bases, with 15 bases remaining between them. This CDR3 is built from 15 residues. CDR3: CASSSPERLADTQYF. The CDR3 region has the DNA TGTGCCAGCAGCTCCCCGGAGAGGTTGGCAGATACGCAGTATTTT.

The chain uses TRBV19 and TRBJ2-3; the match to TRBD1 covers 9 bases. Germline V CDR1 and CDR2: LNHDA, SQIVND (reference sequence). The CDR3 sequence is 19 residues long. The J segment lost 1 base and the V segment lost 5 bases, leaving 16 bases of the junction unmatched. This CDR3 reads CASSANPGTGKGGTDTQYF. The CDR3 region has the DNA TGTGCCAGTAGTGCCAATCCCGGGACAGGGAAAGGGGGCACAGATACGCAGTATTTT. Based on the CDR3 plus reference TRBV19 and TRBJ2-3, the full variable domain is DGGITQSPKYLFRKEGQNVTLSCEQNLNHDAMYWYRQDPGQGLRLIYYSQIVNDFQKGDIAEGYSVSREKKESFPLTVTSAQKNPTAFYLCASSANPGTGKGGTDTQYFGPGTRLTVL.

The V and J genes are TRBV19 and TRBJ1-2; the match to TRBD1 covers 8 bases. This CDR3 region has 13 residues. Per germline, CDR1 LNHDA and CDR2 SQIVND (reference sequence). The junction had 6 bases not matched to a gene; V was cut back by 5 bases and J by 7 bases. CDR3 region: CASSADRGAGYTF. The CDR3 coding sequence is TGTGCCAGTAGTGCCGACAGGGGCGCTGGCTACACCTTC.

As DNA, the CDR3 is TGTGCCAGCAGCAGGGCTAGCGGGGGAATCACAGATACGCAGTATTTT. It encodes CASSRASGGITDTQYF. The chain employs TRBV7-2 and TRBJ2-3, with 10 nucleotides matching TRBD2. The CDR3 runs to 16 residues. After removal of 5 bases from V and 2 bases from J, the junction contained 7 bases not matched to a gene. Germline V gene lookup returns CDR1 SGHTA and CDR2 FQGNSA.

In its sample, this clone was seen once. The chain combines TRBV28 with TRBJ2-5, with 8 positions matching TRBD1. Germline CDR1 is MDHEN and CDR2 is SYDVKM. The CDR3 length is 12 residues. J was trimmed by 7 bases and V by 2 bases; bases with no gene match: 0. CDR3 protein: CASSLGQGTQYF. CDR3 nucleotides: TGTGCCAGCAGTTTAGGACAGGGGACCCAGTACTTC.

CDR3 loop: CARPGLAGGHANTGELFF. CDR3 in DNA: TGCGCCAGACCGGGACTAGCGGGGGGCCATGCGAACACCGGGGAGCTGTTTTTT. J is TRBJ2-2 and V is TRBV5-1; 15 bases align to TRBD2. The CDR3 length is 18 residues. Germline loops: CDR1 SGHRS, CDR2 YFSETQ. V was pared by 8 bases and J by 0 bases, with 8 bases of the junction left unmatched.

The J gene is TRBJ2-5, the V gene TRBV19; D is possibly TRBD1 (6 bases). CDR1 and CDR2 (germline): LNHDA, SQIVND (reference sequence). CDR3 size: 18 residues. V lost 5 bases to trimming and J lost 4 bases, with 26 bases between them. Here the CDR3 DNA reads TGTGCCAGTAGTGCTTCCTATCTCGCCAGGGGTCGTCCAGAGACCCAGTACTTC. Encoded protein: CASSASYLARGRPETQYF.

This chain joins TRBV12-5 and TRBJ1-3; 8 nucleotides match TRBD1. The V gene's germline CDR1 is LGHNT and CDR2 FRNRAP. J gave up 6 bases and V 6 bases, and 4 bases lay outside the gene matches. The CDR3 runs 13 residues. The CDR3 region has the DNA TGTGCTAGTGGCGGACAGGGAGAAAACACCATATATTTT. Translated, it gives CASGGQGENTIYF.

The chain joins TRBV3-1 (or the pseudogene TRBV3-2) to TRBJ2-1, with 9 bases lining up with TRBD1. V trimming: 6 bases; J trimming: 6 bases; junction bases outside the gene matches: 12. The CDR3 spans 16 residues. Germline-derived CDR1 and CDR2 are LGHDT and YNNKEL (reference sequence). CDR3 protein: CASSYTRDRDFNEQFF. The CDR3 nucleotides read TGTGCCAGCAGTTACACCCGGGACAGGGACTTCAATGAGCAGTTCTTC.

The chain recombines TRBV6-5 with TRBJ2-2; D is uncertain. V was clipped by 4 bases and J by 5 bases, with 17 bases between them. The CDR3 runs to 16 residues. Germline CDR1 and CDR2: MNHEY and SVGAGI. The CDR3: CASSFLVSGGTGELFF. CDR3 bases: TGTGCCAGCAGTTTCCTCGTGTCGGGTGGAACCGGGGAGCTGTTTTTT.

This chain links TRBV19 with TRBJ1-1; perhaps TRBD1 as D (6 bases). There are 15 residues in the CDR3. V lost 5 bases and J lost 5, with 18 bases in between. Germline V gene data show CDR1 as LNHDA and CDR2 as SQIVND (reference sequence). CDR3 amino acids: CASSLSGQAGTEAFF. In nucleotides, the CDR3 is TGTGCCAGTAGTCTCTCGGGACAAGCGGGGACTGAAGCTTTCTTT.

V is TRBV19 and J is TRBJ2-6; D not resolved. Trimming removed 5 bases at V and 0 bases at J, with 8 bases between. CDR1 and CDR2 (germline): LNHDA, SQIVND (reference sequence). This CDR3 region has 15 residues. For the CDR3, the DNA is TGTGCCAGTAGTCGAACATTCTCTGGGGCCAACGTCCTGACTTTC. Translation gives CASSRTFSGANVLTF. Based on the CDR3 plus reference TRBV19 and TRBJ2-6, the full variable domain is DGGITQSPKYLFRKEGQNVTLSCEQNLNHDAMYWYRQDPGQGLRLIYYSQIVNDFQKGDIAEGYSVSREKKESFPLTVTSAQKNPTAFYLCASSRTFSGANVLTFGAGSRLTVL.

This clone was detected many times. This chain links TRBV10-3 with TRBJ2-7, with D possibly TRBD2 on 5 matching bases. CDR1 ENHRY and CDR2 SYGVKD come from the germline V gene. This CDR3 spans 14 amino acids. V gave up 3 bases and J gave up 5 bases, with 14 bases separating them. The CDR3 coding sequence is TGTGCCATCAGTGACAGAGGAGGCGGTAACGAGCAGTACTTC. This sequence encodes CAISDRGGGNEQYF.

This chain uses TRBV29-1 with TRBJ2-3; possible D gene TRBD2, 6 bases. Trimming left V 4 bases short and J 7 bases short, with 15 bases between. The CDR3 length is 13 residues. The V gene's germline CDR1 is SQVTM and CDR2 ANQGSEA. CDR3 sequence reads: CSVVAASGYTQYF. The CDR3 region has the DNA TGCAGCGTTGTGGCCGCCAGCGGGTATACGCAGTATTTT.

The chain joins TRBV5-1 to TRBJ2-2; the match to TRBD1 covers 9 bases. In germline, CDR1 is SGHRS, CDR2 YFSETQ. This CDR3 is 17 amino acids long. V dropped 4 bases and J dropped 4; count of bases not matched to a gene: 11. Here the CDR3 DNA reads TGCGCCAGCAGCCGGGGGGACAGGGACCCGAGCACCGGGGAGCTGTTTTTT. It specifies CASSRGDRDPSTGELFF.

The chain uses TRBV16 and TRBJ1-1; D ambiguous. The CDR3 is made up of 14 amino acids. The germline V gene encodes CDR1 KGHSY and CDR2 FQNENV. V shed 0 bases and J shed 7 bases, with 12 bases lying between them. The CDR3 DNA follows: TGTGCCAGCAGCCAATCGACTTGGGGAGGTGAAGCTTTCTTT. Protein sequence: CASSQSTWGGEAFF.

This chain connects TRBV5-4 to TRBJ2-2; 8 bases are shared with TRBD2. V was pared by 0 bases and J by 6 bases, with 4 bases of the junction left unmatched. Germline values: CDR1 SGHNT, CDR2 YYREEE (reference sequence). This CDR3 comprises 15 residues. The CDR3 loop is CASSLGAGVPGELFF. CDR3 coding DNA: TGTGCCAGCAGCTTGGGAGCGGGGGTACCCGGGGAGCTGTTTTTT.

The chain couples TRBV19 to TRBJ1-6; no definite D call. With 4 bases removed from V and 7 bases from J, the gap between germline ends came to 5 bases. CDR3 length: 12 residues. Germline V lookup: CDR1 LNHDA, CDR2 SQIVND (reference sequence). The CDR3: CASSKRNSPLHF. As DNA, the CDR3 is TGTGCCAGTAGTAAGAGGAATTCACCCCTCCACTTT. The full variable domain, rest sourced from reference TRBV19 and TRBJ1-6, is DGGITQSPKYLFRKEGQNVTLSCEQNLNHDAMYWYRQDPGQGLRLIYYSQIVNDFQKGDIAEGYSVSREKKESFPLTVTSAQKNPTAFYLCASSKRNSPLHFGNGTRLTVT.

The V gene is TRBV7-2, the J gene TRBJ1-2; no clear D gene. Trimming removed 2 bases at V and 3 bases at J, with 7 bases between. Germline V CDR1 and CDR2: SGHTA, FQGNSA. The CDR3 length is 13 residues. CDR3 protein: CASSLSSDYGYTF. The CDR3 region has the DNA TGTGCCAGCAGCTTATCTTCTGACTATGGCTACACCTTC.

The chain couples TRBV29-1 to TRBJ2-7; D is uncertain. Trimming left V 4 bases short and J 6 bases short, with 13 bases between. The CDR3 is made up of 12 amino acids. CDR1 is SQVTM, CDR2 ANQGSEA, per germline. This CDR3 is CSVGPSGREQYF. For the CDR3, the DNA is TGCAGCGTTGGCCCGTCTGGGCGCGAGCAGTACTTC.

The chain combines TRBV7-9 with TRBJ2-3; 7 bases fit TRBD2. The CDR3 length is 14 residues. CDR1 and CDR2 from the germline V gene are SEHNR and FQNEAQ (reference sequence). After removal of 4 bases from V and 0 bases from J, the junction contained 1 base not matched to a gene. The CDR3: CASSSRGSTDTQYF. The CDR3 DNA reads TGTGCCAGCAGCTCGCGGGGGAGCACAGATACGCAGTATTTT.

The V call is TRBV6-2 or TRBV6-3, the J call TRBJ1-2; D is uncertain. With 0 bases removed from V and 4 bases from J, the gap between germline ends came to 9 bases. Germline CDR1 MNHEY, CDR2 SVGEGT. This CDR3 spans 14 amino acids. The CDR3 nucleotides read TGTGCCAGCAGTTACTCGACTTCCTCCTATGGCTACACCTTC. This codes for CASSYSTSSYGYTF.

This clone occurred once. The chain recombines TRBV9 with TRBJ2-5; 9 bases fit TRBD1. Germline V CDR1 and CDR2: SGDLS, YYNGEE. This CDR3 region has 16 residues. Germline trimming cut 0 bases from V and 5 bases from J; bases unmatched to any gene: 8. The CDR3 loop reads CASSVGPGQGIETQYF. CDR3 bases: TGTGCCAGCAGCGTAGGTCCGGGACAGGGCATTGAGACCCAGTACTTC. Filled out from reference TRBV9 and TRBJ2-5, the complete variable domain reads DSGVTQTPKHLITATGQRVTLRCSPRSGDLSVYWYQQSLDQGLQFLIQYYNGEERAKGNILERFSAQQFPDLHSELNLSSLELGDSALYFCASSVGPGQGIETQYFGPGTRLLVL.

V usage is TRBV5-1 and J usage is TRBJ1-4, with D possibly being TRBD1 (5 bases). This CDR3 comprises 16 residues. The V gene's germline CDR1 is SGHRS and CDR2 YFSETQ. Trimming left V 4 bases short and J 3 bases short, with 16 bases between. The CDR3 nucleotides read TGCGCCAGCAGCCCCGTCGGGGGGAGAGCTAATGAAAAACTGTTTTTT. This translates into CASSPVGGRANEKLFF.

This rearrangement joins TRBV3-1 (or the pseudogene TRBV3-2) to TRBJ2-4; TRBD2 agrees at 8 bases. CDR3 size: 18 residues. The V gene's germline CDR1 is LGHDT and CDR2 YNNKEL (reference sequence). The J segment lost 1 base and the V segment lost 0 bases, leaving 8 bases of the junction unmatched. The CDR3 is CASSQDRGLAGAKNIQYF. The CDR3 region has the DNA TGTGCCAGCAGCCAAGACCGAGGGTTAGCGGGGGCCAAAAACATTCAGTACTTC.

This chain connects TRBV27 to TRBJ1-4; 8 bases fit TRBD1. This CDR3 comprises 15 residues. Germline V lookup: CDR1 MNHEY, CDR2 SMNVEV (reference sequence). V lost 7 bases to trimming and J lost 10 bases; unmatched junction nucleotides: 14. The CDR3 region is CASTLRGTGGGKLFF. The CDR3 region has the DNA TGTGCCAGCACCCTAAGGGGTACAGGGGGAGGAAAACTGTTTTTT.

CDR3 in amino acids: CAWSVRGLGNQPQHF. As DNA, the CDR3 is TGTGCCTGGAGTGTACGGGGGTTGGGCAATCAGCCCCAGCATTTT. The rearrangement links TRBV30 to TRBJ1-5; maybe TRBD1 (5 bases). This CDR3 spans 15 amino acids. Germline V gene sequence: CDR1 GTSNPN, CDR2 SVGIG (reference sequence). The V gene lost 0 bases and the J gene lost 2 bases, with 11 bases spanning the gap. The full variable domain, rest sourced from reference TRBV30 and TRBJ1-5, is SQTIHQWPATLVQPVGSPLSLECTVEGTSNPNLYWYRQAAGRGLQLLFYSVGIGQISSEVPQNLSASRPQDRQFILSSKKLLLSDSGFYLCAWSVRGLGNQPQHFGDGTRLSIL.